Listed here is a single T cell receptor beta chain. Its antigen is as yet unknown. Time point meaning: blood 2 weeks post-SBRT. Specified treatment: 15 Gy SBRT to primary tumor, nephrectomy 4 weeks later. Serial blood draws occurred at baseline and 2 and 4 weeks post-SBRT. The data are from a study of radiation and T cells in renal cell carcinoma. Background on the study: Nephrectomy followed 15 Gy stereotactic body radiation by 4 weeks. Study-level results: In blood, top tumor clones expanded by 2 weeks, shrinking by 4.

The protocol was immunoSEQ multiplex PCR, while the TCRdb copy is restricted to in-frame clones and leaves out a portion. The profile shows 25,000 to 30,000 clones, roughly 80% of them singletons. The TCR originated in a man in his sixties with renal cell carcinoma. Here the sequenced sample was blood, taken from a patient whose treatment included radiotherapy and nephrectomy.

CDR3 region: CASSVANPSYNEQFF. The CDR3 DNA reads as TGTGCCAGCAGCGTAGCGAATCCCTCCTACAATGAGCAGTTCTTC. The chain links TRBV9 to TRBJ2-1; no clear D. Trimming removed 0 bases at V and 0 bases at J, with 7 bases between. Germline assignment: CDR1 SGDLS and CDR2 YYNGEE. The CDR3 has 15 amino acids.